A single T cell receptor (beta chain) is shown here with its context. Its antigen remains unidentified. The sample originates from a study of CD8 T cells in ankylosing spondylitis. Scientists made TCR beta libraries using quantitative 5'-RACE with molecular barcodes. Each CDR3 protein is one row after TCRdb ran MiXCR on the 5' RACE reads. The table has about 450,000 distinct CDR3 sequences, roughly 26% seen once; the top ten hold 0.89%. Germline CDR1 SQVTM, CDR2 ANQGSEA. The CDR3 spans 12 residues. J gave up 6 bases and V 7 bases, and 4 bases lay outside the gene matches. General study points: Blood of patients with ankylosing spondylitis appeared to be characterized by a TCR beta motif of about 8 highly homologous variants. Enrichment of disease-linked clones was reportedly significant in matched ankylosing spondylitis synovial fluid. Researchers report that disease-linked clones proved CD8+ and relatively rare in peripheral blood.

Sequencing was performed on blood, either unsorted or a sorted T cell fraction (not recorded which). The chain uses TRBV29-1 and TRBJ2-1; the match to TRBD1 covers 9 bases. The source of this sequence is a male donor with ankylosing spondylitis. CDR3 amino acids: CSAGQGSNEQFF. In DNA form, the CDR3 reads TGCAGCGCCGGACAGGGGTCCAATGAGCAGTTCTTC.